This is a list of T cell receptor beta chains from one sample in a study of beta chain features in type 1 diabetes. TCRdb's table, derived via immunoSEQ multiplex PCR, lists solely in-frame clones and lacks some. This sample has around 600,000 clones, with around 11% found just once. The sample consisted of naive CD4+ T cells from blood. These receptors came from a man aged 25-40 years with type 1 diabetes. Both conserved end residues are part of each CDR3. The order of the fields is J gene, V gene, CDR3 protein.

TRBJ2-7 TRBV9 CASSVGLDDYEQYF
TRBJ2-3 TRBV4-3 CASSRDSLTDTQYF
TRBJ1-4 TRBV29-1 CSAKTGGTNEKLFF
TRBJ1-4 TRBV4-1 CASSQVQGNNEKLFF
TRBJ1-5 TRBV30 CAWAATGGQPQHF
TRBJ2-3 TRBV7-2 CASSGGQGLTDTQYF
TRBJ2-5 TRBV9 CASSARLARGQETQYF
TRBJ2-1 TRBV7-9 CASSPLTGSSYNEQFF
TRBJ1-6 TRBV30 CAWRWPRVNSPLHF
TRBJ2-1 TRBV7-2 CASTRTAGNNEQFF
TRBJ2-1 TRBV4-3 CASSQGSADNEQFF
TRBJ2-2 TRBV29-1 CSVEDPSPGELFF
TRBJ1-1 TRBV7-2 CASSLVAGPEAFF
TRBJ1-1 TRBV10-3 CAISTGGAEAFF
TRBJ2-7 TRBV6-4 CASRPTSTSYEQYF
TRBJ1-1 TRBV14 CASSQVGVTEAFF
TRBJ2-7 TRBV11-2 CASRTAGTGAYEQYF
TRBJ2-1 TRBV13 CASSLPGTSGGAYEQFF
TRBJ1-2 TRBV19 CASSPIRRQSYGYTF
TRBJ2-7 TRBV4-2 CASSQASTGPPHSSNF
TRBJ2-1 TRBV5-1 CASSFGEQGWGNEQFF
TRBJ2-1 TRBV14 CASSRRGPGSYNEQFF
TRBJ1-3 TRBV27 CASSVTAHSGNTIYF
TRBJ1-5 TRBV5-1 CASSRDRGQPQHF
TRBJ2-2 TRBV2 CASSVSRGNTGELFF
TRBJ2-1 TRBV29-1 CSLTRVRGNEQFF
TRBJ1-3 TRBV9 CASSPQTVSGNTIYF
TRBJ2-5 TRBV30 CAWSLGLAGAAQETQYF
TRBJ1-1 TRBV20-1 CSARDSREAFF
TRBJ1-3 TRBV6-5 CASSYSSAGNTIYF
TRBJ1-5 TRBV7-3 CASSIGPQPQHF
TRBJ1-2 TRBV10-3 CAISGGFYGYTF
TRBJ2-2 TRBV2 CASSERQAGTGELFF
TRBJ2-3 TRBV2 CASSAAGFGDTQYF
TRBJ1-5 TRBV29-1 CSVEDHRDNQPQHF
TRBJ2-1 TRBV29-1 CSVGVGKGQSTYNEQFF
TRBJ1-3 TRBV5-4 CASSPRGGSGNTIYF
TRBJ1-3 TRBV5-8 CASSFRGPGNTIYF
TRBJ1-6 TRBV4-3 CASSQVPNSPLHF
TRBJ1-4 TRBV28 CASSATGGDEKLFF
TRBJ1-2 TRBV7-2 CASSFGGFYGYTF
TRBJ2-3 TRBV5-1 CASSIALEARTDTQYF
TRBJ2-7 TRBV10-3 CAISEREREQYF
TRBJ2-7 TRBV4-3 CASSQEGRNYEQYF